This T cell receptor (beta chain) was recovered during a study of cytomegalovirus exposure and HLA in healthy donors. Study-wide background: Earlier results showed 90 million to 120 million unique TCR beta sequences derived from some 180 million T cells.

Study-level points and caveats: V- and J-gene trimming of TCR beta was linked (in a later analysis) to a missense DCLRE1C variant. The study listed 164 cytomegalovirus-associated TCR beta chains. Relative to equally common others, HLA-associated TCR beta chains showed greater clonal expansion in a later analysis.

About this clone: Its target is not known.

In the PCR, 60 Vbeta and 13 Jbeta primers were used. TCRdb keeps only in-frame clones here, not all; method: immunoSEQ multiplex PCR. The repertoire includes 200,000 to 250,000 clones, about 78% of them detected once, and 3.5% to 4% sits in the top ten. V dropped 6 bases and J dropped 1 base, with 15 bases sitting between them. CDR3 length equals 15 residues. Germline lookup yields CDR1 SEHNR and CDR2 FQNEAQ (reference sequence). Sequenced: PBMCs. The chain employs TRBV7-9 and TRBJ2-5; possibly TRBD2 for D (6 bases). The receptor's source is a male donor in good health and CMV-seronegative. The CDR3 is CASRHPGTSQETQYF. CDR3 nucleotides: TGTGCCAGCAGACATCCGGGGACTTCCCAAGAGACCCAGTACTTC.